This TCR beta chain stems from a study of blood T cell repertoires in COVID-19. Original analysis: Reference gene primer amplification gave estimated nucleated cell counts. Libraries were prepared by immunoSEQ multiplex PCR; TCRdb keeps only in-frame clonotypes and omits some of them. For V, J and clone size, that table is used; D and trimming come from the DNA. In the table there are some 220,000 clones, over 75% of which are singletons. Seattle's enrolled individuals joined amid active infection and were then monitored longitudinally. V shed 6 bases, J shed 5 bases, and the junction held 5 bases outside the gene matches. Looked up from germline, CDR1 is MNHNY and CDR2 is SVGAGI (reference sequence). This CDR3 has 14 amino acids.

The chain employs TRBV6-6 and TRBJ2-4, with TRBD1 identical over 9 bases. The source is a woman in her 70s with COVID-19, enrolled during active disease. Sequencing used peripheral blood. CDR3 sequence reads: CASRPGQGQNIQYF. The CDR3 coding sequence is TGTGCCAGCAGACCGGGACAGGGACAAAACATTCAGTACTTC.